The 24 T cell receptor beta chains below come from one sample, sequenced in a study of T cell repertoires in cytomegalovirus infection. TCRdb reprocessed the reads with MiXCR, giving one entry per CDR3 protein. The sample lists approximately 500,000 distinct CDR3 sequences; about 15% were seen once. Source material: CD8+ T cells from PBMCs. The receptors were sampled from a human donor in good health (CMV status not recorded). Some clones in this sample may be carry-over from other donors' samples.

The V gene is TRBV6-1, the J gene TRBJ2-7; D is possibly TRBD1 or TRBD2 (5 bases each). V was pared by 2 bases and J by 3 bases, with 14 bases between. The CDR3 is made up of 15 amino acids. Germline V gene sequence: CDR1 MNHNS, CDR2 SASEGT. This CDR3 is CASSEQGDWLYEQYF. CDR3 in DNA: TGTGCCAGCAGTGAACAGGGAGACTGGCTCTACGAGCAGTACTTC.

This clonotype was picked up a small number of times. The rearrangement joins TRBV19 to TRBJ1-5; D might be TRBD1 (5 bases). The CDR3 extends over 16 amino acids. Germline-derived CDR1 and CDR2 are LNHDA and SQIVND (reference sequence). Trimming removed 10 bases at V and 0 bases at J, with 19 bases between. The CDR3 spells CATQPWGGYSNQPQHF. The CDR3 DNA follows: TGTGCCACCCAACCCTGGGGGGGATATAGCAATCAGCCCCAGCATTTT.

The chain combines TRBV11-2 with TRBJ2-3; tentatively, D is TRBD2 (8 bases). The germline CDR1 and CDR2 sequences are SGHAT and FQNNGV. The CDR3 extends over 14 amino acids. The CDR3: CAGGQRGSTDTQYF. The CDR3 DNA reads TGTGCTGGGGGACAGCGGGGGAGCACAGATACGCAGTATTTT.

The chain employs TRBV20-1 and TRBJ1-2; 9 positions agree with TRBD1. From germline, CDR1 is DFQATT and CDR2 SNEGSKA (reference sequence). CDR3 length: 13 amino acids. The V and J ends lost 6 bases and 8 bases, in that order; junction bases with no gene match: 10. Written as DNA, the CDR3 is TGCAGTGCGCAAGACAGGGGGAAGGGCGGCTACACCTTC. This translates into CSAQDRGKGGYTF.

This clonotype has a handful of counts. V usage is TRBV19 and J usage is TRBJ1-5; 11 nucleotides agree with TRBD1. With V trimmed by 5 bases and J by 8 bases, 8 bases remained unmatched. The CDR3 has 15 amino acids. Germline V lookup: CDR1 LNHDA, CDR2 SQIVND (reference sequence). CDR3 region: CASSPDRGLREPQHF. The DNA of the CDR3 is TGTGCCAGTAGTCCGGACAGGGGGCTTCGGGAGCCCCAGCATTTT.

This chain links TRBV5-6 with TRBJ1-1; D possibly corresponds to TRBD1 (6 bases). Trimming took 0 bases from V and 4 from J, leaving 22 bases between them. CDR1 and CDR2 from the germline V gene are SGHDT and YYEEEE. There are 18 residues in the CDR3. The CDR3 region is CASSLVVTTRGFGTEAFF. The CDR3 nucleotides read TGTGCCAGCAGCTTGGTGGTTACAACAAGGGGGTTTGGCACTGAAGCTTTCTTT.

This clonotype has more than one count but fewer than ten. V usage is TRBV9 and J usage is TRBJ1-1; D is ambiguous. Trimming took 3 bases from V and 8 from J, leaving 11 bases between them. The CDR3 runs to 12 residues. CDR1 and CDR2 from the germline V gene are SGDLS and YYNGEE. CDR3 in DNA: TGTGCCAGCAGCGGAGGGATATCGGAAGCTTTCTTT. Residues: CASSGGISEAFF.

The CDR3 DNA reads as TGTGCCAGCAGCGTAACGGGAGGGCCTCAAGAGACCCAGTACTTC. It encodes CASSVTGGPQETQYF. The rearrangement joins TRBV9 to TRBJ2-5; 8 bases match TRBD2. Germline loops: CDR1 SGDLS, CDR2 YYNGEE. Trimming removed 1 base from V and 2 bases from J; junction bases left unmatched: 4. The CDR3 extends over 15 amino acids.

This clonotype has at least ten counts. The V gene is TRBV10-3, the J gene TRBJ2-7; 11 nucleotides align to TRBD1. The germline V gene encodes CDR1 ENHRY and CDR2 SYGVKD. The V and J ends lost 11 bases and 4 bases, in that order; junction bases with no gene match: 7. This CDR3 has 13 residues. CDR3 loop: CAGGGTGGYEQYF. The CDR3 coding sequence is TGTGCCGGTGGTGGGACAGGGGGATACGAGCAGTACTTC.

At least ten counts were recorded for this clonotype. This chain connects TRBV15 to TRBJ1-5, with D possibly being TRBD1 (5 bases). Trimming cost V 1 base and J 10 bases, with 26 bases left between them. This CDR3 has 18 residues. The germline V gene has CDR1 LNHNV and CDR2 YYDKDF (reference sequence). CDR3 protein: CATSRGINQGSLRKPQHF. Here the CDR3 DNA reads TGTGCCACCAGCAGAGGGATCAACCAGGGTTCCCTTCGGAAACCCCAGCATTTT.

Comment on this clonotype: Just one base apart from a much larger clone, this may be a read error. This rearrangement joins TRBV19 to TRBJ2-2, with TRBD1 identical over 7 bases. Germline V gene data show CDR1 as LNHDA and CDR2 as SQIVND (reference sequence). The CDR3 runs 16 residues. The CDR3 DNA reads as TGTGCCAGTATGTCAACAGGGGTGGAAGACACCGGGGATCTGTTTTTT. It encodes CASMSTGVEDTGDLFF.

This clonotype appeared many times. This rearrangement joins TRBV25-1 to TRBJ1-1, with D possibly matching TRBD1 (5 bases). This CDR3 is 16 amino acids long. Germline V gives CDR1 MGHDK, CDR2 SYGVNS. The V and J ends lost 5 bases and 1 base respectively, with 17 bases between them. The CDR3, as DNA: TGTGCCAGCAGTTCTTATCAGGGAGCCCAGAACACTGAAGCTTTCTTT. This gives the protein CASSSYQGAQNTEAFF.

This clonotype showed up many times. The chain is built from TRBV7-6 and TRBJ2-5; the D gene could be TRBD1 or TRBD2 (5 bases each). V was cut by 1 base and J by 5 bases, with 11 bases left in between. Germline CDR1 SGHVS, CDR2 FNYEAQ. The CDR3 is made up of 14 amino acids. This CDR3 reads CASSLDMRDETQYF. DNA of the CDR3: TGTGCCAGCAGCTTAGATATGAGGGACGAGACCCAGTACTTC.

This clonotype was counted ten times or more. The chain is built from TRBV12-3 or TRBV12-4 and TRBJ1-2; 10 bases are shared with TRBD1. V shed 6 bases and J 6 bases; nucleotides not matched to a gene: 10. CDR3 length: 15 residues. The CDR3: CASSSGTGDRNGYTF. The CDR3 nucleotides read TGTGCCAGCAGCTCCGGGACAGGGGACCGTAATGGCTACACCTTC.

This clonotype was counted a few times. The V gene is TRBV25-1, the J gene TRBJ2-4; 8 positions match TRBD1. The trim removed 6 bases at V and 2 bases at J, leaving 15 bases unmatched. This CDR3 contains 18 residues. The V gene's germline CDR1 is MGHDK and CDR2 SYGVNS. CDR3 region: CASSGTLGQGAPKNIQYF. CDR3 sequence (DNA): TGTGCCAGCAGCGGTACATTGGGGCAGGGGGCGCCCAAAAACATTCAGTACTTC. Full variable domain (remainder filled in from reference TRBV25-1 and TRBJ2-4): EADIYQTPRYLVIGTGKKITLECSQTMGHDKMYWYQQDPGMELHLIHYSYGVNSTEKGDLSSESTVSRIRTEHFPLTLESARPSHTSQYLCASSGTLGQGAPKNIQYFGAGTRLSVL.

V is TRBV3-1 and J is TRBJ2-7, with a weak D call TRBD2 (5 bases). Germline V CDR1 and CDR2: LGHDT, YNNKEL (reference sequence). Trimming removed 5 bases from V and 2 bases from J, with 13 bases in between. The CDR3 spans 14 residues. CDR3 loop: CASSGGDGAYEQYF. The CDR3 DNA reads TGTGCCAGCAGCGGCGGTGACGGGGCCTACGAGCAGTACTTC.

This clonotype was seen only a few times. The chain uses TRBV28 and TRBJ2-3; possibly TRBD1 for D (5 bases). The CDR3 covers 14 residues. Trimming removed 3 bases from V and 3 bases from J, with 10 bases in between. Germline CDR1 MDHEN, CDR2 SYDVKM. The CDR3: CASSFDRRTDTQYF. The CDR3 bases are TGTGCCAGCAGTTTTGACAGAAGGACAGATACGCAGTATTTT.

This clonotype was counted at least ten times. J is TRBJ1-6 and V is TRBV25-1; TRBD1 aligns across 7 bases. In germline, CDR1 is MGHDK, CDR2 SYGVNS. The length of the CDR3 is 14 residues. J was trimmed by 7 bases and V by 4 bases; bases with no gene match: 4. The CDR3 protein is CASSGIRGNSPLHF. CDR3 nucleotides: TGTGCCAGCAGTGGAATCAGGGGGAATTCACCCCTCCACTTT.

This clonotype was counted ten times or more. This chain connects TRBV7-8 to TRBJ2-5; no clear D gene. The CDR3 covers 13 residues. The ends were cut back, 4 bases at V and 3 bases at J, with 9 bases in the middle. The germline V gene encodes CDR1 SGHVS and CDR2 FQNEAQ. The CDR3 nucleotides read TGTGCCAGCAGCTCCGGATCAGAAGAGACCCAGTACTTC. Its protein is CASSSGSEETQYF. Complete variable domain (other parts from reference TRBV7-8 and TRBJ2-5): GAGVSQSPRYKVAKRGQDVALRCDPISGHVSLFWYQQALGQGPEFLTYFQNEAQLDKSGLPSDRFFAERPEGSVSTLKIQRTQQEDSAVYLCASSSGSEETQYFGPGTRLLVL.

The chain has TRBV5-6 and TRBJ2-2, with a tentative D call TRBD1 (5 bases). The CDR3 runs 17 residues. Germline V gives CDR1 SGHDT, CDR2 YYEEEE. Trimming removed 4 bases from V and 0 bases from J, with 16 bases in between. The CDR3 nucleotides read TGTGCCAGCAGCAAACAAAGGGGTAGTGCGAACACCGGGGAGCTGTTTTTT. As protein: CASSKQRGSANTGELFF.

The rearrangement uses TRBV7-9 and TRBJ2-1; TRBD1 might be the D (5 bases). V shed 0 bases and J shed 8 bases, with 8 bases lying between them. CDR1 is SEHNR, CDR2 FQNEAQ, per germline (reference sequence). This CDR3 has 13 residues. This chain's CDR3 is CASSLATVDEQFF. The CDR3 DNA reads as TGTGCCAGCAGCTTAGCGACAGTCGATGAGCAGTTCTTC.

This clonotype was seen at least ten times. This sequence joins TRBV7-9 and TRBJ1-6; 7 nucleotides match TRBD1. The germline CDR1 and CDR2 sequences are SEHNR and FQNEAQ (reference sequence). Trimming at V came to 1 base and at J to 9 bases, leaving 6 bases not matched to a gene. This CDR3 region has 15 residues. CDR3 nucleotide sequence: TGTGCCAGCAGCTTAGTTCAAGGGGGCAGTTCACCCCTCCACTTT. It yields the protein CASSLVQGGSSPLHF.

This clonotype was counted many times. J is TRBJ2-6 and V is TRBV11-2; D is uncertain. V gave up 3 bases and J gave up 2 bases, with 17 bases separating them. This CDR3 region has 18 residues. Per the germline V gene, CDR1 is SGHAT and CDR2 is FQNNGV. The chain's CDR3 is CASSFPTISVAGANVLTF. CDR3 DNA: TGTGCCAGCAGCTTCCCGACAATTTCTGTGGCTGGGGCCAACGTCCTGACTTTC.

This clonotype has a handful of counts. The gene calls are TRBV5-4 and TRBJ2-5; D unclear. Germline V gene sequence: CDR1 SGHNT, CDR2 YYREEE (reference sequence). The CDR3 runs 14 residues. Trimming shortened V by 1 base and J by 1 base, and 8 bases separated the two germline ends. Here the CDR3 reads CASSLSSLQETQYF. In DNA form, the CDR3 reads TGTGCCAGCAGCTTGAGTTCCCTCCAAGAGACCCAGTACTTC.